The clone carrying this T cell receptor beta chain was picked up a small number of times. Its cognate antigen is unknown. The entry originates in a study of T cell repertoires in cytomegalovirus infection. This CDR3 contains 13 residues. The ends were cut back, 8 bases at V and 8 bases at J, with 15 bases in the middle. TCRdb independently ran MiXCR on the reads; one entry per CDR3 protein. The sample includes some 940,000 distinct CDR3 sequences, roughly 31% of them seen just once. This clonotype originated in a human donor in good health (CMV status not recorded). Some clones in this sample may be carry-over from other donors' samples. The chain has TRBV12-3 or TRBV12-4 and TRBJ1-4; no clear D gene. Sequenced here: cultured CD8+ T cells from PBMCs, sampled from culture after CMV antigen stimulation. The chain's CDR3 is CASSPPAGEKLFF. The CDR3 DNA is TGTGCCAGCTCCCCGCCCGCAGGAGAAAAACTGTTTTTT.